This T cell receptor (beta chain) was sequenced during a study of OX40 agonist ivuxolimab in advanced cancers. Study in general: The dose-escalation cohort had hepatocellular carcinoma, melanoma, renal cell or head and neck cancer. Findings of the study overall: Among some nonresponders, normalized T-cell clonal expansion was also low. The study found that CD8+ T cells averaged more expanded clones than CD4+.

The data were produced by immunoSEQ multiplex PCR, yet TCRdb's version contains in-frame clones alone and is incomplete. Of about 36,000 clones listed, 70% to 85% are singletons. A word on this clone: The antigen remains unidentified.

Autoimmune disease history or systemic immunosuppression led to patients being barred. Deletions cut 4 bases from V and 9 bases from J, with 9 bases between. This CDR3 region has 11 residues. CDR1 and CDR2 from the germline V gene are MNHEY and SMNVEV (reference sequence). The receptor comes from an adult with an advanced solid tumor such as melanoma, head and neck, liver or kidney cancer. The sequencing here drew on CD4+ or CD8+ T cells sorted from blood, taken in a trial of the OX40 agonist ivuxolimab. The chain couples TRBV27 to TRBJ1-1; D unclear. The CDR3 sequence is CASSYGPKAFF. As DNA, the CDR3 is TGTGCCAGCAGTTATGGACCCAAAGCTTTCTTT.